A selection of T cell receptor beta chains follows, all from one sample in a study of response to subunit inactivated influenza vaccine. In TCRdb, the RT-PCR reads were re-called with MiXCR into one record per CDR3 protein. The repertoire holds hundreds of thousands of distinct CDR3 sequences, with 15% to 19% as singletons. The sequences come from PBMCs from blood, collected roughly 12 days after vaccination. These receptors originate from a man between 45 and 60 years old who received an inactivated influenza vaccine. Each CDR3 is given with its conserved first and last residue. Fields, in order: J gene, D gene, clone size, V gene, CDR3 protein, CDR3 DNA. A D gene is named only where the DNA matches it firmly. Clone size is not always given. Where it is, it says once, few, many or a class for expanded clones.

TRBJ2-1,NA,few,TRBV20-1,CSARETSSYNEQFF,TGCAGTGCTAGAGAAACTAGCTCCTACAATGAGCAGTTCTTC
TRBJ1-2,NA,few,TRBV4-1,CASSQLTDYGYTF,TGCGCCAGCAGCCAACTTACAGACTATGGCTACACCTTC
TRBJ2-5,TRBD1,NA,TRBV15,CATSSSPGQRQETQYF,TGTGCCACCAGCAGTTCCCCGGGACAGAGACAAGAGACCCAGTACTTC
TRBJ1-2,TRBD1,NA,TRBV6-5,CASSSDREQAYTF,TGTGCCAGCAGTTCCGACAGGGAACAGGCCTACACCTTC
TRBJ1-5,NA,many,TRBV5-5,CASSRDSYSNQPQHF,TGTGCCAGCAGCCGTGACAGTTATAGCAATCAGCCCCAGCATTTT
TRBJ2-3,NA,NA,TRBV27,CASSLLGGRLGPHTQYF,TGTGCCAGCAGTTTATTGGGCGGTCGGCTGGGGCCGCATACGCAGTATTTT
TRBJ2-2,NA,few,TRBV11-2,CASSFSDGGWLFF,TGTGCCAGCAGCTTTAGTGATGGCGGATGGCTGTTTTTT
TRBJ2-1,NA,many,TRBV5-5,CASSSISFEQFF,TGTGCCAGCAGCTCCATATCTTTTGAGCAGTTCTTC
TRBJ2-3,TRBD1,few,TRBV5-1,CASTGQITDTQYF,TGCGCCAGCACGGGACAGATCACAGATACGCAGTATTTT
TRBJ1-4,NA,many,TRBV5-5,CASSSASRTAEKLFF,TGTGCCAGCAGCTCAGCTTCGAGGACGGCCGAAAAACTGTTTTTT
TRBJ1-2,NA,NA,TRBV2,CASSEGTLSYGYTF,TGTGCCAGCAGTGAGGGGACCCTCTCCTATGGCTACACCTTC
TRBJ1-1,TRBD1,few,TRBV7-2,CASSLTTGTGSEAFF,TGTGCCAGCAGCTTAACAACCGGGACAGGGTCTGAAGCTTTCTTT
TRBJ2-5,NA,NA,TRBV20-1,CSASSREVEETQYF,TGCAGTGCTAGTTCCAGGGAAGTGGAGGAGACCCAGTACTTC
TRBJ1-1,NA,NA,TRBV7-2,CASSAQGGGTEAFF,TGTGCCAGCAGCGCCCAAGGGGGTGGCACTGAAGCTTTCTTT
TRBJ2-1,NA,few,TRBV19,CASRQGELGAQFF,TGTGCCAGTAGGCAGGGAGAACTAGGAGCGCAGTTCTTC
TRBJ2-5,NA,NA,TRBV12-3/TRBV12-4,CASSSSQETQYF,TGTGCCAGCAGTTCTAGCCAAGAGACCCAGTACTTC
TRBJ2-6,NA,NA,TRBV6-2/TRBV6-3,CASRLLAGANVLTF,TGTGCCAGCAGACTACTTGCGGGGGCCAACGTCCTGACTTTC
TRBJ1-2,NA,few,TRBV14,CASSQVRSNYGYTF,TGTGCCAGCAGCCAAGTGCGCAGCAACTATGGCTACACCTTC
TRBJ2-2,TRBD1,NA,TRBV12-3/TRBV12-4,CASSRDRVVTGELFF,TGTGCCAGCAGTAGAGACAGGGTAGTCACCGGGGAGCTGTTTTTT
TRBJ1-1,TRBD1,NA,TRBV19,CASSDRGTEAFF,TGTGCCAGTAGCGACAGGGGCACTGAAGCTTTCTTT
TRBJ1-5,NA,few,TRBV11-2,CASSLSSVGNQPQHF,TGTGCCAGCAGCTTGTCATCTGTGGGAAATCAGCCCCAGCATTTT
TRBJ1-5,NA,few,TRBV4-1,CASSQDEGKTLQGRHF,TGCGCCAGCAGCCAAGATGAAGGAAAAACGTTGCAGGGCAGGCATTTT
TRBJ1-1,NA,few,TRBV10-3,CAVKDSQVLTEAFF,TGTGCCGTGAAGGACAGTCAAGTTCTGACTGAAGCTTTCTTT
TRBJ2-2,TRBD1,NA,TRBV6-2/TRBV6-3,CASSYRTGTTGELFF,TGTGCCAGCAGTTACCGGACAGGGACCACCGGGGAGCTGTTTTTT
TRBJ2-7,NA,many,TRBV15,CATSRDRSRTPYEQYF,TGTGCCACCAGCAGAGATCGATCGCGTACTCCCTACGAGCAGTACTTC
TRBJ1-1,NA,few,TRBV12-3/TRBV12-4,CASSLGDTRGKAFF,TGTGCCAGCAGTTTGGGGGACACCCGGGGGAAAGCTTTCTTT
TRBJ1-2,NA,NA,TRBV24-1,CATSGDWDGTYGYTF,TGTGCCACCAGTGGTGACTGGGACGGAACCTATGGCTACACCTTC
TRBJ2-1,NA,NA,TRBV11-2,CASSPRIYNEQFF,TGTGCCAGCAGCCCCAGAATCTACAATGAGCAGTTCTTC
TRBJ1-1,NA,NA,TRBV6-2/TRBV6-3,CASRLQGVAEAFF,TGTGCCAGCAGGCTACAGGGTGTGGCTGAAGCTTTCTTT
TRBJ1-6,TRBD1,NA,TRBV12-3/TRBV12-4,CASSLSGGFGAPLHF,TGTGCCAGCAGTTTGTCAGGGGGCTTCGGGGCACCCCTCCACTTT
TRBJ2-7,NA,NA,TRBV18,CASSPRGQQMSYEQYF,TGTGCCAGCTCACCACGAGGGCAGCAAATGTCCTACGAGCAGTACTTC
TRBJ2-1,NA,few,TRBV7-8,CASSPGGFYNEQFF,TGTGCCAGCTCCCCGGGGGGCTTTTACAATGAGCAGTTCTTC
TRBJ1-1,NA,few,TRBV6-6,CASSYLRETEAFF,TGTGCCAGCAGTTACCTCAGGGAGACTGAAGCTTTCTTT
TRBJ1-5,NA,NA,TRBV6-5,CASSWGPRDQPQHF,TGTGCCAGCAGTTGGGGGCCCCGAGATCAGCCCCAGCATTTT
TRBJ1-3,NA,few,TRBV15,CATSSDSGNTIYF,TGTGCCACCAGCAGCGATTCTGGAAACACCATATATTTT
TRBJ2-7,TRBD1,NA,TRBV7-2,CVSSLPGQGGEQYF,TGTGTCAGCAGCTTACCGGGACAGGGCGGAGAGCAGTACTTC
TRBJ2-1,TRBD2,NA,TRBV4-3,CASSQVLAGGSLYNEQFF,TGCGCCAGCAGCCAGGTCCTAGCGGGGGGATCCTTATACAATGAGCAGTTCTTC
TRBJ2-7,TRBD1,NA,TRBV4-3,CASSPTGPSYEQYF,TGCGCCAGCAGCCCGACAGGGCCAAGCTACGAGCAGTACTTC
TRBJ2-1,TRBD1,NA,TRBV11-2,CASIPGTGSRNEQFF,TGTGCCAGCATTCCCGGGACAGGGAGTAGGAATGAGCAGTTCTTC
TRBJ2-5,TRBD2,NA,TRBV10-3,CAIRSTSGEETQYF,TGTGCCATCAGATCGACTAGCGGGGAAGAGACCCAGTACTTC
TRBJ2-3,NA,NA,TRBV12-3/TRBV12-4,CASSLEFRAVTDTQYF,TGTGCCAGCAGTTTAGAATTTCGGGCGGTTACAGATACGCAGTATTTT
TRBJ2-7,NA,NA,TRBV7-9,CASSSTSYEQYF,TGTGCCAGCAGCTCCACCTCCTACGAGCAGTACTTC
TRBJ2-7,TRBD1,few,TRBV5-6,CASSKRQGAYEQYF,TGTGCCAGCAGCAAACGACAGGGGGCTTACGAGCAGTACTTC
TRBJ2-7,NA,few,TRBV5-1,CASSSQAATPGDEQYF,TGCGCCAGCAGCTCACAAGCGGCGACTCCGGGCGACGAGCAGTACTTC
TRBJ2-3,NA,few,TRBV20-1,CSARAGRLTDTQYF,TGCAGTGCTAGAGCAGGCAGGTTAACAGATACGCAGTATTTT
TRBJ2-5,NA,many,TRBV5-1,CASSLDAGHQETQYF,TGCGCCAGCAGCTTGGATGCAGGCCACCAAGAGACCCAGTACTTC
TRBJ2-2,TRBD1,few,TRBV7-9,CASGAPMGQHTGELFF,TGTGCCAGCGGCGCCCCGATGGGACAGCACACCGGGGAGCTGTTTTTT
TRBJ2-7,TRBD2,NA,TRBV11-1,CASSLNPSGDPANEQYF,TGTGCCAGCAGCTTAAACCCTAGCGGGGATCCAGCCAACGAGCAGTACTTC
TRBJ2-7,TRBD2,NA,TRBV5-1,CASSLGTSGVGEQYF,TGCGCCAGCAGCTTGGGGACTAGCGGGGTTGGCGAGCAGTACTTC
TRBJ1-6,TRBD1,few,TRBV20-1,CSATSLQGNSPLHF,TGCAGTGCTACCTCCCTACAGGGGAATTCACCCCTCCACTTT
TRBJ2-7,NA,NA,TRBV12-3/TRBV12-4,CASSGGSNYEQYF,TGTGCCAGCAGCGGCGGCAGTAACTACGAGCAGTACTTC
TRBJ1-3,NA,few,TRBV5-5,CASSDSNSGNTIYF,TGTGCCAGCAGCGACAGCAACTCTGGAAACACCATATATTTT
TRBJ1-5,NA,many,TRBV15,CATSNTGTPGWAQHF,TGTGCCACCAGCAACACCGGGACACCGGGTTGGGCCCAGCATTTT
TRBJ2-1,TRBD1,NA,TRBV7-9,CASSLYGTATTHEQFF,TGTGCCAGCAGCTTATACGGGACAGCCACAACCCATGAGCAGTTCTTC
TRBJ2-7,NA,NA,TRBV7-2,CASSHPGPWYEQYF,TGTGCCAGCAGCCACCCGGGCCCCTGGTACGAGCAGTACTTC
TRBJ2-2,NA,NA,TRBV4-1,CASSQDPRGEVTGELFF,TGCGCCAGCAGCCAAGATCCGAGAGGGGAGGTGACCGGGGAGCTGTTTTTT
TRBJ2-5,NA,NA,TRBV2,CASREPYSVGSQYF,TGTGCCAGCAGGGAACCTTACTCGGTGGGGAGCCAGTACTTC
TRBJ2-5,TRBD1,many,TRBV29-1,CSVDTGQGVETQYF,TGCAGCGTTGACACGGGACAGGGGGTGGAGACCCAGTACTTC